Each of the 21 T cell receptor beta chains below was sequenced from the same sample in a study of siplizumab effects on memory and regulatory T cells. TCRdb's copy holds only in-frame clones and misses some; the assay was immunoSEQ multiplex PCR. The sample carries about 100,000 clones, approximately 94% recorded once. Sequenced: non-Treg CD4+ T cells sorted from blood. Receptor source: a human donor in good health.

The chain joins TRBV6-6 to TRBJ2-7; 12 bases are shared with TRBD2. This CDR3 region has 15 residues. The V gene end was trimmed by 6 bases and the J gene end by 2 bases; junction bases not matched to a gene: 5. Germline assignment: CDR1 MNHNY and CDR2 SVGAGI (reference sequence). The CDR3 sequence: CASSRRTSGTYEQYF. The CDR3 bases are TGTGCCAGCAGCCGGCGGACTAGCGGGACCTACGAGCAGTACTTC.

This clone was seen a few times. The CDR3 DNA sequence: TGTGCCAGCAGCGTAACTCGGGTTTCCTACAATGAGCAGTTCTTC. Translated: CASSVTRVSYNEQFF. The genes are TRBV9 and TRBJ2-1; the D is unclear. V shed 1 base and J shed 1 base, with 9 bases lying between them. Germline lookup yields CDR1 SGDLS and CDR2 YYNGEE. This CDR3 has 15 amino acids.

The genes are TRBV28 and TRBJ2-5; D is possibly TRBD1 or TRBD2 (5 bases each). This CDR3 is 16 amino acids long. Between the trimmed V and J ends, which lost 4 bases and 7 bases, there was a span of 22 bases. CDR1 and CDR2 (germline): MDHEN, SYDVKM. CDR3 DNA: TGTGCCAGCAGTTCGGGACCTAGGTCGGCCCTCGGGACCCAGTACTTC. It translates to CASSSGPRSALGTQYF.

This rearrangement joins TRBV2 to TRBJ2-2, with 7 bases matching TRBD1. Germline lookup yields CDR1 SNHLY and CDR2 FYNNEI. V lost 2 bases to trimming and J lost 4 bases; unmatched junction nucleotides: 7. The CDR3 totals 16 residues. The CDR3 here is CASSESGQPGTGELFF. The CDR3 DNA reads as TGTGCCAGCAGTGAATCGGGACAGCCGGGCACCGGGGAGCTGTTTTTT. The full variable domain, its missing parts supplied by reference TRBV2 and TRBJ2-2, is EPEVTQTPSHQVTQMGQEVILRCVPISNHLYFYWYRQILGQKVEFLVSFYNNEISEKSEIFDDQFSVERPDGSNFTLKIRSTKLEDSAMYFCASSESGQPGTGELFFGEGSRLTVL.

Only one count was recorded for this clone. The chain recombines TRBV11-2 with TRBJ2-5; TRBD2 matches 10 bases. CDR3 length: 16 amino acids. Germline CDR1 and CDR2: SGHAT and FQNNGV. The trim removed 0 bases at V and 5 bases at J, leaving 6 bases unmatched. The CDR3 nucleotides read TGTGCCAGCAGCTTAGACGCAGCGGGAGGGAGGGAGACCCAGTACTTC. Its protein product is CASSLDAAGGRETQYF.

The V gene is TRBV6-5, the J gene TRBJ2-2; possible D gene TRBD1, 5 bases. This CDR3 has 16 residues. Germline CDR1 reads MNHEY; CDR2 reads SVGAGI. V dropped 2 bases and J dropped 7 bases, with 17 bases sitting between them. This CDR3 reads CASSYGAGPKDGELFF. DNA for the CDR3: TGTGCCAGCAGTTACGGGGCAGGACCAAAGGACGGGGAGCTGTTTTTT.

CDR3 nucleotide sequence: TGTGCCAGTAGTATGTCGCGGACAGGGAATCAGCCCCAGCATTTT. This sequence encodes CASSMSRTGNQPQHF. The chain links TRBV19 to TRBJ1-5; 8 bases are a match to TRBD1. Germline loops: CDR1 LNHDA, CDR2 SQIVND (reference sequence). The J segment lost 4 bases and the V segment lost 3 bases, leaving 5 bases of the junction unmatched. The CDR3 has 15 amino acids.

The genes are TRBV5-1 and TRBJ2-5, with 9 nucleotides matching TRBD1. From germline, CDR1 is SGHRS and CDR2 YFSETQ. V was clipped by 2 bases and J by 5 bases; unmatched bases: 7. The CDR3 has 15 amino acids. The CDR3 reads CASSLQGARGETQYF. CDR3 nucleotides: TGCGCCAGCAGCTTACAGGGGGCGAGAGGGGAGACCCAGTACTTC.

The J gene is TRBJ2-1, the V gene TRBV7-2, with D perhaps TRBD1 or TRBD2 (5 bases each). Germline V gives CDR1 SGHTA, CDR2 FQGNSA. Trimming pared 6 bases from V and 4 bases from J, leaving 25 bases between. The CDR3 has 18 amino acids. The CDR3 here is CASSIIPPGPKKYNEQFF. CDR3 in DNA: TGTGCCAGCAGTATAATTCCTCCGGGACCGAAAAAGTACAATGAGCAGTTCTTC.

The rearrangement uses TRBV7-9 and TRBJ1-1; D is uncertain. The length of the CDR3 is 11 residues. Germline V gene data show CDR1 as SEHNR and CDR2 as FQNEAQ (reference sequence). Trimming stripped 6 bases from V and 6 bases from J, with 8 bases between. CDR3 loop: CASSVGAEAFF. In DNA, the CDR3 is TGTGCCAGCAGTGTTGGGGCTGAAGCTTTCTTT.

This clone is a singleton in its sample. The chain employs TRBV7-2 and TRBJ2-2; the match to TRBD2 covers 9 bases. The CDR3 consists of 14 residues. In germline, CDR1 is SGHTA, CDR2 FQGNSA. Germline trimming cut 6 bases from V and 9 bases from J; bases unmatched to any gene: 8. The CDR3 here is CASSAAGGYRELFF. The CDR3 coding sequence is TGTGCCAGCAGTGCTGCGGGAGGGTACAGGGAGCTGTTTTTT.

The chain recombines TRBV18 with TRBJ2-7; D gene ambiguous. Trimming took 4 bases from V and 3 from J, leaving 22 bases between them. Germline V lookup: CDR1 KGHSH, CDR2 LQKENI. CDR3 length equals 17 residues. The CDR3: CASSRPDQSGTIYEQYF. In DNA form, the CDR3 reads TGTGCCAGCTCACGGCCCGATCAATCTGGAACAATCTACGAGCAGTACTTC.

J is TRBJ2-5 and V is TRBV7-2; TRBD1 matches 7 bases. Unmatched junction bases numbered 5, after V lost 5 bases and J lost 2 bases. CDR1 is SGHTA, CDR2 FQGNSA, per germline. The CDR3 has 14 amino acids. Here the CDR3 reads CASSQQTGQETQYF. CDR3 DNA sequence: TGTGCCAGCAGCCAACAGACAGGGCAAGAGACCCAGTACTTC.

V and J are TRBV28 and TRBJ2-7; D uncertain. The germline gives CDR1 MDHEN, CDR2 SYDVKM. The CDR3 is 12 amino acids. Deletions cut 3 bases from V and 5 bases from J, with 8 bases between. This chain's CDR3 is CASSLGFDEQYF. The CDR3 region has the DNA TGTGCCAGCAGTTTGGGGTTCGACGAGCAGTACTTC. Using reference TRBV28 and TRBJ2-7 for the parts outside the CDR3, the full variable domain is DVKVTQSSRYLVKRTGEKVFLECVQDMDHENMFWYRQDPGLGLRLIYFSYDVKMKEKGDIPEGYSVSREKKERFSLILESASTNQTSMYLCASSLGFDEQYFGPGTRLTVT.

The gene calls are TRBV29-1 and TRBJ2-1; 8 nucleotides agree with TRBD1. With V trimmed by 7 bases and J by 5 bases, 10 bases remained unmatched. CDR1 and CDR2 from the germline V gene are SQVTM and ANQGSEA. The CDR3 is 14 residues long. The CDR3 protein is CSATMGQVNNEQFF. The CDR3 coding sequence is TGCAGCGCAACGATGGGACAGGTAAACAATGAGCAGTTCTTC.

This chain links TRBV7-3 with TRBJ2-2; D is ambiguous. CDR3 length equals 15 residues. V was shortened by 1 base and J by 2 bases, with 8 bases between the two germline ends. Germline CDR1 SGHTA, CDR2 FQGTGA. The CDR3 sequence is CASSLMGINTGELFF. The CDR3 DNA sequence: TGTGCCAGCAGCTTAATGGGGATAAACACCGGGGAGCTGTTTTTT.

The gene calls are TRBV7-8 and TRBJ2-5; 9 bases agree with TRBD1. CDR1 is SGHVS and CDR2 is FQNEAQ in the germline V gene. V lost 6 bases, J lost 1 base, and 6 bases stayed unmatched. The CDR3 length is 15 residues. The CDR3 DNA reads as TGTGCCAGCAGTCAAACAGGGGGCGTCCAAGAGACCCAGTACTTC. Translation: CASSQTGGVQETQYF.

J is TRBJ2-3 and V is TRBV14, with D unresolved. The V and J ends lost 1 base and 11 bases respectively, with 7 bases between them. Per the germline V gene, CDR1 is SGHDN and CDR2 is FVKESK. This CDR3 comprises 11 residues. The DNA for the CDR3 is TGTGCCAGCAGCCAAGGCGTACGGCAGTATTTT. It yields the protein CASSQGVRQYF. The whole variable domain, remainder taken from reference TRBV14 and TRBJ2-3, is EAGVTQFPSHSVIEKGQTVTLRCDPISGHDNLYWYRRVMGKEIKFLLHFVKESKQDESGMPNNRFLAERTGGTYSTLKVQPAELEDSGVYFCASSQGVRQYFGPGTRLTVL.

The genes are TRBV18 and TRBJ2-3; no definite D call. The CDR3 consists of 12 residues. CDR1 and CDR2 (germline): KGHSH, LQKENI. Deletions cut 3 bases from V and 3 bases from J, with 4 bases between. The CDR3, as DNA: TGTGCCAGCTCACCCGAAACAGATACGCAGTATTTT. As protein: CASSPETDTQYF. The complete variable domain, with remaining parts taken from reference TRBV18 and TRBJ2-3, reads NAGVMQNPRHLVRRRGQEARLRCSPMKGHSHVYWYRQLPEEGLKFMVYLQKENIIDESGMPKERFSAEFPKEGPSILRIQQVVRGDSAAYFCASSPETDTQYFGPGTRLTVL.

This sequence joins TRBV6-1 and TRBJ2-1, with 8 bases matching TRBD2. Germline V gene lookup returns CDR1 MNHNS and CDR2 SASEGT. Trimming removed 1 base from V and 5 bases from J; junction bases left unmatched: 7. CDR3 length equals 16 residues. The CDR3 sequence is CASSEEVTSAHNEQFF. CDR3 sequence (DNA): TGTGCCAGCAGTGAAGAGGTGACTAGCGCCCACAATGAGCAGTTCTTC.

The chain uses TRBV6-4 and TRBJ1-1, with D perhaps matching TRBD1 (5 bases). V gave up 4 bases and J gave up 6 bases, with 12 bases separating them. The CDR3 extends over 13 amino acids. CDR1 MRHNA and CDR2 SNTAGT come from the germline V gene. This chain's CDR3 is CASSVSRESEAFF. DNA of the CDR3: TGTGCCAGCAGTGTATCCAGGGAATCTGAAGCTTTCTTT.